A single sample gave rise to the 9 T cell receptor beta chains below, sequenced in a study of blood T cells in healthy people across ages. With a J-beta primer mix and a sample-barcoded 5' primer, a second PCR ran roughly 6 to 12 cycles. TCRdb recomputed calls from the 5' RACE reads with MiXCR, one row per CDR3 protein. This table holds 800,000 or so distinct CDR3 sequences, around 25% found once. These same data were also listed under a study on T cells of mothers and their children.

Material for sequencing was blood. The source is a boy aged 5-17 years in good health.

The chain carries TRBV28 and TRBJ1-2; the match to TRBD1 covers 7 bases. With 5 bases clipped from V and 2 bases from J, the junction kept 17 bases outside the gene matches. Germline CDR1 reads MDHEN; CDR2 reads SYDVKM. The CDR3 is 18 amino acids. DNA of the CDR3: TGTGCCAGCAGTCCAATCCCCTCGACAGGGCAAAGGAACTATGGCTACACCTTC. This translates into CASSPIPSTGQRNYGYTF.

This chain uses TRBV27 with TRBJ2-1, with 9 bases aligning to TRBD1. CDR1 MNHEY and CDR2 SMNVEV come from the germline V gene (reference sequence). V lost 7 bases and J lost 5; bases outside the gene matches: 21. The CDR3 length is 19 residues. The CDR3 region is CASIIGLTSGQGSDNEQFF. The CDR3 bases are TGTGCCAGCATTATAGGGTTGACATCCGGACAGGGGTCCGACAATGAGCAGTTCTTC.

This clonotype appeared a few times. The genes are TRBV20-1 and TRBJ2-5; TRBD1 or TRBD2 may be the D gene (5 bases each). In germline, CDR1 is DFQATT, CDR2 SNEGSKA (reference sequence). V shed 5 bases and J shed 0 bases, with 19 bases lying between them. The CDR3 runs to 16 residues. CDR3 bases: TGCAGTGCTTCCCGAGGGGCGGGCGCGTACCAAGAGACCCAGTACTTC. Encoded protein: CSASRGAGAYQETQYF.

The DNA for the CDR3 is TGTGCCAGCAGCCAAGATATAGCAGGGAATGAGCAGTTCTTC. Its translation: CASSQDIAGNEQFF. The chain joins TRBV4-2 to TRBJ2-1; D might be TRBD1 (5 bases). The CDR3 length is 14 residues. With 0 bases removed from V and 7 bases from J, the gap between germline ends came to 10 bases. Germline V gene data show CDR1 as LGHNA and CDR2 as YNFKEQ.

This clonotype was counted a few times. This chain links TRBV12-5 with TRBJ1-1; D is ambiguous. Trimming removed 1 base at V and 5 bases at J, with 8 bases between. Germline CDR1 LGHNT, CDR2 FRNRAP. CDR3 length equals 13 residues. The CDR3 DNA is TGTGCTAGTGGTTTGGGGTTTGGGACTGAAGCTTTCTTT. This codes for CASGLGFGTEAFF.

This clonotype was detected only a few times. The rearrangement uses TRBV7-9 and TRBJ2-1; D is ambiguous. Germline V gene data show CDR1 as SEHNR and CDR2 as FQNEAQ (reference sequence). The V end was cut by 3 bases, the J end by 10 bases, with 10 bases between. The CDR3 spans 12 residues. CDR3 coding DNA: TGTGCCAGCAGCTTTCAGAGAGGAGAGCAGTTCTTC. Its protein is CASSFQRGEQFF. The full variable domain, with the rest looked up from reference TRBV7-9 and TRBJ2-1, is DTGVSQNPRHKITKRGQNVTFRCDPISEHNRLYWYRQTLGQGPEFLTYFQNEAQLEKSRLLSDRFSAERPKGSFSTLEIQRTEQGDSAMYLCASSFQRGEQFFGPGTRLTVL.

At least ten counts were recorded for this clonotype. The CDR3 here is CASSGAGYNEQFF. The CDR3 nucleotides are TGTGCCAGCAGCGGCGCCGGGTACAATGAGCAGTTCTTC. The chain is built from TRBV12-3 or TRBV12-4 and TRBJ2-1; D gene unclear. This CDR3 contains 13 residues. V lost 6 bases, J lost 4 bases, and 10 bases lay in between.

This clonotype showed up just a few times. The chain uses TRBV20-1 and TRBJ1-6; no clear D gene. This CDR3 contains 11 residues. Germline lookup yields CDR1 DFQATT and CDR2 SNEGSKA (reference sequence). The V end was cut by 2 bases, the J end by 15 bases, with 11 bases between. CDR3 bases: TGCAGTGCTAGATCCCCCGCTAACCTCCACTTT. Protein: CSARSPANLHF.

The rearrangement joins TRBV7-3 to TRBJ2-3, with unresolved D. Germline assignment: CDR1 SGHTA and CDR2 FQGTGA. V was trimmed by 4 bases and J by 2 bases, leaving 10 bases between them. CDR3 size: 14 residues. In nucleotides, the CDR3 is TGTGCCAGCAGCTCCGATGGAACCACAGATACGCAGTATTTT. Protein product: CASSSDGTTDTQYF. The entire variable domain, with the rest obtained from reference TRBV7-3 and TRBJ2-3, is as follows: GAGVSQTPSNKVTEKGKYVELRCDPISGHTALYWYRQSLGQGPEFLIYFQGTGAADDSGLPNDRFFAVRPEGSVSTLKIQRTERGDSAVYLCASSSDGTTDTQYFGPGTRLTVL.